Listed below are T cell receptor beta chains from one sample, sequenced in a study of T cell repertoires in cytomegalovirus infection. TCRdb reprocessed the reads with MiXCR, giving one entry per CDR3 protein. Seen here are approximately 170,000 distinct CDR3 sequences, 17% observed once, and the top ten hold about 17%. Input material: CD8+ T cells from PBMCs. The receptors shown here come from a human donor in good health (CMV status not recorded). Some clones in this sample may be carry-over from other donors' samples. The CDR3 runs from the conserved cysteine through the conserved F or W. Fields, in order: V gene, clone size, J gene, D gene, CDR3 protein, CDR3 DNA. The D gene is left open where the match is weak. Size is stated for part of the rows, as once, few or many counts, or as a class when the clone is expanded.

v_gene: TRBV30; abundance: .; j_gene: TRBJ1-1; d_gene: .; CDR3aa: CAWMEYKAFF; CDR3nt: TGTGCCTGGATGGAGTATAAAGCTTTCTTT
v_gene: TRBV5-6; abundance: many; j_gene: TRBJ1-5; d_gene: .; CDR3aa: CASSFSSNQPQHF; CDR3nt: TGTGCCAGCAGCTTTTCTAGCAATCAGCCCCAGCATTTT
v_gene: TRBV28; abundance: few; j_gene: TRBJ1-4; d_gene: .; CDR3aa: CASRDGSSSEKLFF; CDR3nt: TGTGCCAGCAGAGACGGGAGTTCAAGCGAAAAACTGTTTTTT
v_gene: TRBV7-2; abundance: .; j_gene: TRBJ2-1; d_gene: .; CDR3aa: CASSLGSATYNEQFF; CDR3nt: TGTGCCAGCAGCTTAGGGTCAGCCACTTACAATGAGCAGTTCTTC
v_gene: TRBV6-5; abundance: few; j_gene: TRBJ2-7; d_gene: .; CDR3aa: CASSPWRGTSYEQYF; CDR3nt: TGTGCCAGCAGTCCTTGGAGGGGGACATCCTACGAGCAGTACTTC
v_gene: TRBV10-3; abundance: few; j_gene: TRBJ2-1; d_gene: .; CDR3aa: CAISEPALNEQFF; CDR3nt: TGTGCCATCAGTGAGCCCGCCCTCAATGAGCAGTTCTTC
v_gene: TRBV6-2/TRBV6-3; abundance: .; j_gene: TRBJ2-1; d_gene: .; CDR3aa: CASSYGVAEYNEQFF; CDR3nt: TGTGCCAGCAGTTACGGGGTAGCCGAGTACAATGAGCAGTTCTTC
v_gene: TRBV20-1; abundance: few; j_gene: TRBJ1-5; d_gene: .; CDR3aa: CSASPLASNQPQHF; CDR3nt: TGCAGTGCTTCCCCCCTGGCCAGCAATCAGCCCCAGCATTTT
v_gene: TRBV28; abundance: few; j_gene: TRBJ2-7; d_gene: .; CDR3aa: CASSLISREQYF; CDR3nt: TGTGCCAGCAGTTTAATTAGCCGGGAGCAGTACTTC
v_gene: TRBV12-3/TRBV12-4; abundance: .; j_gene: TRBJ1-5; d_gene: .; CDR3aa: CASSLTGAGNQPQHF; CDR3nt: TGTGCCAGCAGCCTAACGGGGGCTGGCAATCAGCCCCAGCATTTT
v_gene: TRBV7-9; abundance: few; j_gene: TRBJ2-2; d_gene: .; CDR3aa: CASSSTTGNTGELFF; CDR3nt: TGTGCCAGCAGCTCAACTACGGGGAACACCGGGGAGCTGTTTTTT
v_gene: TRBV4-1; abundance: .; j_gene: TRBJ1-1; d_gene: .; CDR3aa: CASSQWRGSDTEAFF; CDR3nt: TGCGCCAGCAGCCAGTGGCGGGGGTCGGACACTGAAGCTTTCTTT
v_gene: TRBV7-9; abundance: .; j_gene: TRBJ2-7; d_gene: TRBD2; CDR3aa: CASSLFSGRINEQYF; CDR3nt: TGTGCCAGCAGCCTTTTCAGCGGGAGGATTAACGAGCAGTACTTC
v_gene: TRBV28; abundance: .; j_gene: TRBJ2-7; d_gene: .; CDR3aa: CASSFPGTYYEQYF; CDR3nt: TGTGCCAGCAGTTTCCCTGGGACTTACTACGAGCAGTACTTC
v_gene: TRBV20-1; abundance: .; j_gene: TRBJ2-7; d_gene: .; CDR3aa: CSGPDANKQYF; CDR3nt: TGCAGTGGGCCGGACGCGAACAAGCAGTACTTC
v_gene: TRBV20-1; abundance: .; j_gene: TRBJ2-5; d_gene: .; CDR3aa: CSATDYQSGGEETQYF; CDR3nt: TGCAGTGCTACCGATTACCAGAGCGGTGGGGAAGAGACCCAGTACTTC
v_gene: TRBV5-1; abundance: once; j_gene: TRBJ2-7; d_gene: .; CDR3aa: CASSLERPDEQYF; CDR3nt: TGCGCCAGCAGCTTGGAACGCCCGGACGAGCAGTACTTC
v_gene: TRBV7-2; abundance: few; j_gene: TRBJ2-2; d_gene: .; CDR3aa: CASSYRRDNTGELFF; CDR3nt: TGTGCCAGCAGTTACCGACGGGATAACACCGGGGAGCTGTTTTTT
v_gene: TRBV11-2; abundance: few; j_gene: TRBJ2-7; d_gene: .; CDR3aa: CASSQSGVPSYEQYF; CDR3nt: TGTGCCAGCAGCCAGTCGGGGGTCCCCTCCTACGAGCAGTACTTC
v_gene: TRBV7-6; abundance: .; j_gene: TRBJ2-7; d_gene: .; CDR3aa: CASSLESDEQYF; CDR3nt: TGTGCCAGCAGCTTAGAGAGTGACGAGCAGTACTTC
v_gene: TRBV19; abundance: .; j_gene: TRBJ1-1; d_gene: .; CDR3aa: CASSLARWTEAFF; CDR3nt: TGTGCCAGTAGCCTAGCGAGGTGGACTGAAGCTTTCTTT
v_gene: TRBV2; abundance: .; j_gene: TRBJ2-5; d_gene: TRBD2; CDR3aa: CASSEEALAGVETQYF; CDR3nt: TGTGCCAGCAGTGAAGAGGCTCTAGCGGGAGTAGAGACCCAGTACTTC
v_gene: TRBV4-3; abundance: .; j_gene: TRBJ2-1; d_gene: TRBD2; CDR3aa: CASSQDLAGGGDEQFF; CDR3nt: TGCGCCAGCAGCCAAGATCTAGCGGGAGGGGGGGATGAGCAGTTCTTC
v_gene: TRBV7-9; abundance: .; j_gene: TRBJ2-7; d_gene: .; CDR3aa: CASSSPGPPVVGQYF; CDR3nt: TGTGCCAGCAGTTCACCGGGACCCCCGGTGGTCGGGCAGTACTTC
v_gene: TRBV29-1; abundance: .; j_gene: TRBJ2-3; d_gene: .; CDR3aa: CSVLPLGSTDTQYF; CDR3nt: TGCAGCGTCCTTCCCCTGGGGAGCACAGATACGCAGTATTTT
v_gene: TRBV14; abundance: few; j_gene: TRBJ2-2; d_gene: .; CDR3aa: CASRASGISNTGELFF; CDR3nt: TGTGCCAGCAGGGCATCGGGGATCTCGAACACCGGGGAGCTGTTTTTT
v_gene: TRBV7-6; abundance: .; j_gene: TRBJ1-1; d_gene: TRBD1; CDR3aa: CASSPRQGALVDTEAFF; CDR3nt: TGTGCCAGCAGCCCAAGACAGGGGGCGTTGGTTGACACTGAAGCTTTCTTT
v_gene: TRBV6-2/TRBV6-3; abundance: few; j_gene: TRBJ1-2; d_gene: TRBD1; CDR3aa: CASSQGQGFGYTF; CDR3nt: TGTGCCAGCAGTCAGGGACAGGGCTTTGGCTACACCTTC
v_gene: TRBV28; abundance: .; j_gene: TRBJ1-1; d_gene: .; CDR3aa: CASRDRNTEAFF; CDR3nt: TGTGCCAGCAGGGACAGGAACACTGAAGCTTTCTTT
v_gene: TRBV29-1; abundance: .; j_gene: TRBJ1-4; d_gene: .; CDR3aa: CSVEAGAGEKLFF; CDR3nt: TGCAGCGTTGAAGCCGGGGCGGGGGAAAAACTGTTTTTT
v_gene: TRBV14; abundance: .; j_gene: TRBJ2-3; d_gene: .; CDR3aa: CASSQDMGNRPRADTQYF; CDR3nt: TGTGCCAGCAGCCAAGACATGGGGAACAGGCCCAGGGCAGATACGCAGTATTTT
v_gene: TRBV7-8; abundance: few; j_gene: TRBJ2-1; d_gene: TRBD2; CDR3aa: CASSLVAGEVNNEQFF; CDR3nt: TGTGCCAGCAGCTTGGTAGCGGGGGAGGTAAACAATGAGCAGTTCTTC
v_gene: TRBV4-3; abundance: .; j_gene: TRBJ2-7; d_gene: .; CDR3aa: CASSQDGGKSSYEQYF; CDR3nt: TGCGCCAGCAGCCAAGATGGCGGCAAGAGCTCCTACGAGCAGTACTTC
v_gene: TRBV7-2; abundance: few; j_gene: TRBJ2-2; d_gene: .; CDR3aa: CASRSRASGTGELFF; CDR3nt: TGTGCCAGCAGGTCCCGGGCCTCGGGGACCGGGGAGCTGTTTTTT
v_gene: TRBV30; abundance: few; j_gene: TRBJ2-5; d_gene: .; CDR3aa: CAWKILTEKETQYF; CDR3nt: TGTGCCTGGAAAATATTGACAGAAAAAGAGACCCAGTACTTC
v_gene: TRBV6-2/TRBV6-3; abundance: .; j_gene: TRBJ2-7; d_gene: .; CDR3aa: CASSPPTRTFHDEQYF; CDR3nt: TGTGCCAGCAGTCCCCCGACCCGGACCTTCCACGACGAGCAGTACTTC
v_gene: TRBV7-8; abundance: .; j_gene: TRBJ2-3; d_gene: .; CDR3aa: CASSLVPRLTDTQYF; CDR3nt: TGTGCCAGCAGCTTAGTACCCAGACTCACAGATACGCAGTATTTT
v_gene: TRBV19; abundance: .; j_gene: TRBJ2-7; d_gene: TRBD2; CDR3aa: CASSEAGNEQYF; CDR3nt: TGTGCCAGTAGTGAAGCGGGAAACGAGCAGTACTTC
v_gene: TRBV11-2; abundance: few; j_gene: TRBJ2-1; d_gene: .; CDR3aa: CASSFFVDQREQFF; CDR3nt: TGTGCCAGCAGCTTTTTCGTGGACCAACGTGAGCAGTTCTTC
v_gene: TRBV5-1; abundance: .; j_gene: TRBJ2-1; d_gene: TRBD2; CDR3aa: CASSLGSAGGPFNEQFF; CDR3nt: TGCGCCAGCAGCTTGGGCTCAGCGGGGGGGCCTTTTAATGAGCAGTTCTTC
v_gene: TRBV7-2; abundance: many; j_gene: TRBJ2-7; d_gene: .; CDR3aa: CASSPQPDRSPLHEQYF; CDR3nt: TGTGCCAGCAGCCCACAACCTGACAGGTCCCCCCTCCACGAGCAGTACTTC
v_gene: TRBV6-2/TRBV6-3; abundance: few; j_gene: TRBJ1-2; d_gene: .; CDR3aa: CASSLLTTYGYTF; CDR3nt: TGTGCCAGCAGTTTGCTTACGACCTATGGCTACACCTTC
v_gene: TRBV13; abundance: .; j_gene: TRBJ2-7; d_gene: TRBD1; CDR3aa: CASSQDRDYEQYF; CDR3nt: TGTGCCAGCAGCCAAGACAGGGACTACGAGCAGTACTTC
v_gene: TRBV19; abundance: .; j_gene: TRBJ2-1; d_gene: .; CDR3aa: CASRGYNEQFF; CDR3nt: TGTGCCAGTAGAGGCTACAATGAGCAGTTCTTC
v_gene: TRBV7-6; abundance: many; j_gene: TRBJ2-5; d_gene: .; CDR3aa: CASSLGGGQETQYF; CDR3nt: TGTGCCAGCAGCTTGGGAGGGGGGCAAGAGACCCAGTACTTC
v_gene: TRBV12-3/TRBV12-4; abundance: .; j_gene: TRBJ1-2; d_gene: .; CDR3aa: CASSLAAENYGYTF; CDR3nt: TGTGCCAGCAGTTTAGCGGCAGAAAACTATGGCTACACCTTC
v_gene: TRBV6-5; abundance: .; j_gene: TRBJ2-3; d_gene: TRBD1; CDR3aa: CASRTGQGSTDTQYF; CDR3nt: TGTGCCAGCAGGACAGGACAGGGGAGCACAGATACGCAGTATTTT
v_gene: TRBV7-8; abundance: .; j_gene: TRBJ2-7; d_gene: .; CDR3aa: CASTFAQGSYEQYF; CDR3nt: TGTGCCAGCACCTTTGCACAGGGCTCCTACGAGCAGTACTTC
v_gene: TRBV23-1; abundance: .; j_gene: TRBJ1-2; d_gene: .; CDR3aa: CASRPRRNSNYGYTF; CDR3nt: TGCGCCAGCAGACCTCGTAGGAACAGTAACTATGGCTACACCTTC
v_gene: TRBV7-2; abundance: many; j_gene: TRBJ2-1; d_gene: .; CDR3aa: CASSSYEQFF; CDR3nt: TGTGCCAGCAGCAGTTATGAGCAGTTCTTC
v_gene: TRBV6-4; abundance: few; j_gene: TRBJ2-1; d_gene: TRBD2; CDR3aa: CASSDSGAGGNEQFF; CDR3nt: TGTGCCAGCAGTGACTCAGGAGCGGGGGGCAATGAGCAGTTCTTC
v_gene: TRBV5-5; abundance: .; j_gene: TRBJ1-1; d_gene: .; CDR3aa: CASSRASLGTEAFF; CDR3nt: TGTGCCAGCAGCAGGGCTTCCCTGGGGACTGAAGCTTTCTTT
v_gene: TRBV10-3; abundance: .; j_gene: TRBJ2-1; d_gene: TRBD2; CDR3aa: CAIILRLAGGSEQFF; CDR3nt: TGTGCCATCATTTTGCGACTAGCGGGAGGAAGTGAGCAGTTCTTC
v_gene: TRBV20-1; abundance: few; j_gene: TRBJ2-1; d_gene: TRBD2; CDR3aa: CSAETSGSGYEQFF; CDR3nt: TGCAGTGCTGAGACTAGCGGGAGTGGTTATGAGCAGTTCTTC
v_gene: TRBV7-3; abundance: .; j_gene: TRBJ1-1; d_gene: .; CDR3aa: CASSLKWAGRNTEAFF; CDR3nt: TGTGCCAGCAGCCTAAAATGGGCGGGCCGGAACACTGAAGCTTTCTTT